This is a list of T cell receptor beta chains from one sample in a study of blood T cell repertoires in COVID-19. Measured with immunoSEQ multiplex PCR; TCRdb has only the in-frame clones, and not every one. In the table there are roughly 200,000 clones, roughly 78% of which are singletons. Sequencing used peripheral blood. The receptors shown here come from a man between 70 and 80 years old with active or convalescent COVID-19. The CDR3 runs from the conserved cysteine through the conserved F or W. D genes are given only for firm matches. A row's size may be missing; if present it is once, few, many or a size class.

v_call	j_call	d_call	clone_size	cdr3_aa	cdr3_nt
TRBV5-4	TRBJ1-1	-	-	CASSSGFMNTEAFF	TGTGCCAGCAGTTCCGGGTTCATGAACACTGAAGCTTTCTTT
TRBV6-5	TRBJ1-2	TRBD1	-	CASRSGGRYGYTF	TGTGCCAGCAGGTCAGGGGGGCGATATGGCTACACCTTC
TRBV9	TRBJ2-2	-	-	CASSARLGPGELFF	TGTGCCAGCAGCGCCCGACTAGGTCCCGGGGAGCTGTTTTTT
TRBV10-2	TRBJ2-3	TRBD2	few	CASGAGGALDTQYF	TGCGCCAGCGGTGCCGGGGGGGCCCTGGATACGCAGTATTTT
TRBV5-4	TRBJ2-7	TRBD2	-	CASSSGTSVREQYF	TGTGCCAGCAGCAGCGGGACTAGCGTTCGGGAGCAGTACTTC
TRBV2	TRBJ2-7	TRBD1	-	CASNGQGASYEQYF	TGTGCCAGCAATGGGCAGGGGGCATCCTACGAGCAGTACTTC
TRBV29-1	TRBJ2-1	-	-	CSVEDLDSNEQFF	TGCAGCGTTGAAGACCTGGACAGCAATGAGCAGTTCTTC
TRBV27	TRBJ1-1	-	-	CASSFSKFRGANTEAFF	TGTGCCAGCAGTTTCTCAAAGTTCCGGGGGGCGAACACTGAAGCTTTCTTT
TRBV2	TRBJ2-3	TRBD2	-	CASAGEATDTQYF	TGTGCCAGCGCGGGGGAAGCCACAGATACGCAGTATTTT
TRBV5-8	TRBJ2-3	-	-	CASSLGLQNTDTQYF	TGTGCCAGCAGCTTGGGTCTCCAGAACACAGATACGCAGTATTTT
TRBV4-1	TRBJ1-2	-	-	CASSQDTSGYGYTF	TGCGCCAGCAGCCAAGATACGTCGGGGTATGGCTACACCTTC
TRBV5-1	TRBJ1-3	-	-	CASSEQGAGNTIYF	TGCGCCAGCAGCGAACAGGGTGCTGGAAACACCATATATTTT
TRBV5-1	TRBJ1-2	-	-	CASRQDLDGYTF	TGCGCCAGCCGCCAGGATCTCGATGGCTACACCTTC
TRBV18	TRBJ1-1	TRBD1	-	CASSPGQLNTEAFF	TGTGCCAGCTCACCGGGACAGCTGAACACTGAAGCTTTCTTT
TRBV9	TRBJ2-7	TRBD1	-	CASSVGTGEGEQYF	TGTGCCAGCAGCGTAGGGACAGGGGAAGGCGAGCAGTACTTC
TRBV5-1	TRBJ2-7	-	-	CASSFEAPAYEQYF	TGCGCCAGCAGCTTCGAGGCCCCAGCCTACGAGCAGTACTTC
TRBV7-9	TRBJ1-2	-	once	CASSALTGYTF	TGTGCCAGCAGCGCCCTAACTGGCTACACCTTC
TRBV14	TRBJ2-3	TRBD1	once	CASSHRPGQGADTQYF	TGTGCCAGCAGCCACCGCCCGGGACAGGGTGCAGATACGCAGTATTTT
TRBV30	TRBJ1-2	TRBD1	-	CAWSRGTGYSYTF	TGTGCCTGGAGTAGGGGGACAGGGTACAGCTACACCTTC
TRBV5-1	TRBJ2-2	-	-	CASSSAQRFNTGELFF	TGCGCCAGCAGCTCCGCTCAGCGATTCAACACCGGGGAGCTGTTTTTT
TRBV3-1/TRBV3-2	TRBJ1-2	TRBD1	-	CASSQATGGEDGYTF	TGTGCCAGCAGCCAAGCGACAGGGGGCGAAGATGGCTACACCTTC
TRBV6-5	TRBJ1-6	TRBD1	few	CASSYWTGVDSPLHF	TGTGCCAGCAGTTACTGGACAGGGGTGGATTCACCCCTCCACTTT
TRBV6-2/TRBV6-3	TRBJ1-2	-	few	CASSPNSGSLGGYTF	TGTGCCAGCAGCCCCAATTCGGGGTCGTTGGGTGGCTACACCTTC
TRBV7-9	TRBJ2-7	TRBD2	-	CASREGGSYEQYF	TGTGCCAGCCGGGAGGGGGGCTCCTACGAGCAGTACTTC
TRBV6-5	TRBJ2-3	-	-	CASTLYTQYF	TGTGCCAGCACCCTGTATACGCAGTATTTT
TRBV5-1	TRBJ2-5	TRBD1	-	CASSLATGTVGTQYF	TGCGCCAGCAGCTTGGCGACAGGGACGGTGGGGACCCAGTACTTC
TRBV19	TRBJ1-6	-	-	CACGQGEDSPLHF	TGTGCCTGTGGGCAGGGTGAGGATTCACCCCTCCACTTT
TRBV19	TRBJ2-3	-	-	CASSMAESTDTQYF	TGTGCCAGTAGTATGGCAGAATCCACAGATACGCAGTATTTT